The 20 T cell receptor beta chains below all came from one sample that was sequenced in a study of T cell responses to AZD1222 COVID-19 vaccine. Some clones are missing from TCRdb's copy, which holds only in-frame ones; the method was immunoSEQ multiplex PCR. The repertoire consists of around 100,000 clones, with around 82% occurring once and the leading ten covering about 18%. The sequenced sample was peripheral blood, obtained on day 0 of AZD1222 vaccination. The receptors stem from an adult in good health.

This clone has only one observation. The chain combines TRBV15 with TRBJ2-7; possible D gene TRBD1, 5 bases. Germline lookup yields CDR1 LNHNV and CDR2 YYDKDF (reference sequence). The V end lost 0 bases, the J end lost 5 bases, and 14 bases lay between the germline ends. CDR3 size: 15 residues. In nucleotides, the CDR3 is TGTGCCACCAGCAGAGATCTTCAGGGTCCCCACGAGCAGTACTTC. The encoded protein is CATSRDLQGPHEQYF.

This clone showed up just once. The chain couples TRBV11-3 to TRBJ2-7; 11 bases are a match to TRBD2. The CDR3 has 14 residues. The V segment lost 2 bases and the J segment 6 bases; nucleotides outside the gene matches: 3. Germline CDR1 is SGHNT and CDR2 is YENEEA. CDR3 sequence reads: CASSLLAGGGEQYF. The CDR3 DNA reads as TGTGCCAGCAGCTTATTAGCGGGAGGGGGCGAGCAGTACTTC.

CDR3 nucleotide sequence: TGTGCCAGCAGCCCCGCTCAGGGGCCTACTGAAGCTTTCTTT. It codes for CASSPAQGPTEAFF. This sequence joins TRBV6-2 or TRBV6-3 and TRBJ1-1; the D gene is possibly TRBD1 (6 bases). CDR1 is MNHEY and CDR2 is SVGEGT in the germline V gene. Trimming left V 6 bases short and J 5 bases short, with 16 bases between. The CDR3 is 14 residues long.

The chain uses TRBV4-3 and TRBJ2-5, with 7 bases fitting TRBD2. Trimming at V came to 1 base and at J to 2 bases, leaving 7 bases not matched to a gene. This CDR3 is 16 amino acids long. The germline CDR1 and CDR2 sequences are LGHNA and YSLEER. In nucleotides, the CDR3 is TGCGCCAGCAGCCAAGGCCAACAGCGGGGTCAAGAGACCCAGTACTTC. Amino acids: CASSQGQQRGQETQYF.

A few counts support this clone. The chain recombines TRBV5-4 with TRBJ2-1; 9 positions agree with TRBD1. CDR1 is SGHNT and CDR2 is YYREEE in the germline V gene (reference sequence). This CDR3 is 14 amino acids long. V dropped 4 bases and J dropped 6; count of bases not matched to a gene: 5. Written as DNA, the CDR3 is TGTGCCAGCAGCAACAGGGGGCAGATCAATGAGCAGTTCTTC. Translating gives CASSNRGQINEQFF.

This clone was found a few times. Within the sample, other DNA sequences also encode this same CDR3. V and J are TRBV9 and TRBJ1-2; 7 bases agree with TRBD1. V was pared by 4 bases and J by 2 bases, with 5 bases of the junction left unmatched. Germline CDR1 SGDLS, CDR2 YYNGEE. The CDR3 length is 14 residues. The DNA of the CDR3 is TGTGCCAGCAGCCCAGGGACAGAAAACTATGGCTACACCTTC. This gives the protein CASSPGTENYGYTF. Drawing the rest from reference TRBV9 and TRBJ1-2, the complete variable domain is DSGVTQTPKHLITATGQRVTLRCSPRSGDLSVYWYQQSLDQGLQFLIQYYNGEERAKGNILERFSAQQFPDLHSELNLSSLELGDSALYFCASSPGTENYGYTFGSGTRLTVV.

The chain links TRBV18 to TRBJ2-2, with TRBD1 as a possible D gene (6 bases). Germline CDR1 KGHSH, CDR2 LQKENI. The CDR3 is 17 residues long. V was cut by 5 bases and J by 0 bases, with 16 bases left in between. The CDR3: CASSNGQRSSNTGELFF. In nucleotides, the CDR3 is TGTGCCAGCTCAAACGGACAGCGAAGTTCGAACACCGGGGAGCTGTTTTTT.

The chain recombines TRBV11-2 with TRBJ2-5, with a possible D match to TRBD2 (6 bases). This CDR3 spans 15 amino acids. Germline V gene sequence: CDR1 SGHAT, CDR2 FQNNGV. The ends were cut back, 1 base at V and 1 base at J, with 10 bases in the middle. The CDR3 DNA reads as TGTGCCAGCAGCTTAGGGTGGGGAGGCCAAGAGACCCAGTACTTC. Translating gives CASSLGWGGQETQYF.

The CDR3 region is CASSLRGQYNSPLHF. In DNA form, the CDR3 reads TGTGCCAGCAGTTTAAGAGGACAGTATAATTCACCCCTCCACTTT. The rearrangement links TRBV28 to TRBJ1-6, with D perhaps matching TRBD1 (6 bases). Germline CDR1 MDHEN, CDR2 SYDVKM. V was clipped by 2 bases and J by 4 bases, with 9 bases between them. The length of the CDR3 is 15 residues. The entire variable domain, with the rest obtained from reference TRBV28 and TRBJ1-6, is as follows: DVKVTQSSRYLVKRTGEKVFLECVQDMDHENMFWYRQDPGLGLRLIYFSYDVKMKEKGDIPEGYSVSREKKERFSLILESASTNQTSMYLCASSLRGQYNSPLHFGNGTRLTVT.

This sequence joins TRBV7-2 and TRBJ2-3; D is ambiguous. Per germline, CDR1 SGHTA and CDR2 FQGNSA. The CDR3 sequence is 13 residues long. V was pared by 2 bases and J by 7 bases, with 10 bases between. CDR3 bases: TGTGCCAGCAGCTTATCGGTAGGCCATACGCAGTATTTT. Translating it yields CASSLSVGHTQYF. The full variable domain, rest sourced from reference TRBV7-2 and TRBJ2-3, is GAGVSQSPSNKVTEKGKDVELRCDPISGHTALYWYRQSLGQGLEFLIYFQGNSAPDKSGLPSDRFSAERTGGSVSTLTIQRTQQEDSAVYLCASSLSVGHTQYFGPGTRLTVL.

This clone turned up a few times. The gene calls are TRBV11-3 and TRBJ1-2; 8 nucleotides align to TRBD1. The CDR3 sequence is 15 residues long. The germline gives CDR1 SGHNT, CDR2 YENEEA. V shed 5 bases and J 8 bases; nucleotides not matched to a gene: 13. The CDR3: CASSRGQDGLKGYTF. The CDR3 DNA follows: TGTGCCAGCAGCAGGGGACAGGATGGTCTCAAGGGCTACACCTTC.

CDR3 residues: CSVAALGELFF. DNA of the CDR3: TGCAGCGTTGCGGCTCTCGGGGAACTGTTTTTT. This chain uses TRBV29-1 with TRBJ1-4; D remains unclear. The V gene's germline CDR1 is SQVTM and CDR2 ANQGSEA. Trimming removed 4 bases at V and 12 bases at J, with 12 bases between. The CDR3 is 11 amino acids.

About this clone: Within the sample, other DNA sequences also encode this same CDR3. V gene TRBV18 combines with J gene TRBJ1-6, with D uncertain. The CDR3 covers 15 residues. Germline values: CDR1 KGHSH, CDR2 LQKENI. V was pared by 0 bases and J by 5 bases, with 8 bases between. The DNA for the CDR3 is TGTGCCAGCTCACCACCCGCTGGAGATAATTCACCCCTCCACTTT. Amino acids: CASSPPAGDNSPLHF.

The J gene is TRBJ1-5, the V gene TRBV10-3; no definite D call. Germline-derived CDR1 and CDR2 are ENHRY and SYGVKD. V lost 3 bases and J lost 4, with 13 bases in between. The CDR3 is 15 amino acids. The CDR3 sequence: CAISDGESPNQPQHF. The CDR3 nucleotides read TGTGCCATCAGTGATGGCGAGTCCCCGAATCAGCCCCAGCATTTT.

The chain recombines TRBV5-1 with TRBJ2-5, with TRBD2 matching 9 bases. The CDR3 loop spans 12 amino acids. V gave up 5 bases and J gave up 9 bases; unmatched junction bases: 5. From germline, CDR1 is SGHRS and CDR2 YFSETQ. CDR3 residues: CASRTSGTAQYF. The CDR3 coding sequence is TGCGCCAGCAGGACTAGCGGAACGGCCCAGTACTTC. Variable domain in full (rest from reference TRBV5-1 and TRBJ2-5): KAGVTQTPRYLIKTRGQQVTLSCSPISGHRSVSWYQQTPGQGLQFLFEYFSETQRNKGNFPGRFSGRQFSNSRSEMNVSTLELGDSALYLCASRTSGTAQYFGPGTRLLVL.

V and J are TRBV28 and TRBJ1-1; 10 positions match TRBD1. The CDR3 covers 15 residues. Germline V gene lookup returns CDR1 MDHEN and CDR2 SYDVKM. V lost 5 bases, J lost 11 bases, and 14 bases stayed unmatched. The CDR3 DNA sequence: TGTGCCAGCAGTATAGCAACCGGGACAGGGGCTTGGGCTTTCTTT. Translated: CASSIATGTGAWAFF.

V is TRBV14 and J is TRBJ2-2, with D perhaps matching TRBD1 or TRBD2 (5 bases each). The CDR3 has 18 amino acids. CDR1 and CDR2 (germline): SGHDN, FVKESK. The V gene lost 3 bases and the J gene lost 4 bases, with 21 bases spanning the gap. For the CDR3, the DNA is TGTGCCAGCAGCCAGCAGCACCTCGGGACGGCGAGCACCGGGGAGCTGTTTTTT. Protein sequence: CASSQQHLGTASTGELFF.

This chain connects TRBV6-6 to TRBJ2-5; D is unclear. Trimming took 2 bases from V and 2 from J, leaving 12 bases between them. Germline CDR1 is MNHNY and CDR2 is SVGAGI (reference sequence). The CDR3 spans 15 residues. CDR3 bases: TGTGCCAGCAGTTACCTCCCCGACTCTCAAGAGACCCAGTACTTC. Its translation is CASSYLPDSQETQYF.

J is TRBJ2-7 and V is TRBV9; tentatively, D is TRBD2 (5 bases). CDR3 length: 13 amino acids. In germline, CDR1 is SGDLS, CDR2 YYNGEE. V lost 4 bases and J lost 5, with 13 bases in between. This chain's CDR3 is CASSPDWGDEQYF. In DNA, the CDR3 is TGTGCCAGCAGCCCGGACTGGGGAGACGAGCAGTACTTC.

Written as DNA, the CDR3 is TGTGCCAGCAGCTTGGAAACAGGGGATAGGGCACCCCTCCACTTT. It encodes CASSLETGDRAPLHF. The chain uses TRBV11-3 and TRBJ1-6; 7 bases match TRBD1. Germline CDR1 SGHNT, CDR2 YENEEA. This CDR3 contains 15 residues. The ends lost 3 bases at V and 11 bases at J; junction bases unmatched: 10.